This T cell receptor beta chain was found in a study of control samples from healthy donors and cancer patients. The V end was cut by 5 bases, the J end by 3 bases, with 17 bases between. CDR1 and CDR2 (germline): SGHVS, FNYEAQ. There are 15 residues in the CDR3. TCRdb's copy holds only in-frame clones and misses some; the assay was immunoSEQ multiplex PCR. Among some 48,000 clones listed, over 85% were seen once. The clonotype comes from a woman between 45 and 60 years old with head and neck cancer. The rearrangement uses TRBV7-6 and TRBJ2-7; possibly TRBD2 for D (6 bases). Source material: PBMCs. CDR3 region: CASSPISGDYYEQYF. DNA of the CDR3: TGTGCCAGCAGCCCGATTTCGGGGGATTACTACGAGCAGTACTTC. Variable domain in full (rest from reference TRBV7-6 and TRBJ2-7): GAGVSQSPRYKVTKRGQDVALRCDPISGHVSLYWYRQALGQGPEFLTYFNYEAQQDKSGLPNDRFSAERPEGSISTLTIQRTEQRDSAMYRCASSPISGDYYEQYFGPGTRLTVT.